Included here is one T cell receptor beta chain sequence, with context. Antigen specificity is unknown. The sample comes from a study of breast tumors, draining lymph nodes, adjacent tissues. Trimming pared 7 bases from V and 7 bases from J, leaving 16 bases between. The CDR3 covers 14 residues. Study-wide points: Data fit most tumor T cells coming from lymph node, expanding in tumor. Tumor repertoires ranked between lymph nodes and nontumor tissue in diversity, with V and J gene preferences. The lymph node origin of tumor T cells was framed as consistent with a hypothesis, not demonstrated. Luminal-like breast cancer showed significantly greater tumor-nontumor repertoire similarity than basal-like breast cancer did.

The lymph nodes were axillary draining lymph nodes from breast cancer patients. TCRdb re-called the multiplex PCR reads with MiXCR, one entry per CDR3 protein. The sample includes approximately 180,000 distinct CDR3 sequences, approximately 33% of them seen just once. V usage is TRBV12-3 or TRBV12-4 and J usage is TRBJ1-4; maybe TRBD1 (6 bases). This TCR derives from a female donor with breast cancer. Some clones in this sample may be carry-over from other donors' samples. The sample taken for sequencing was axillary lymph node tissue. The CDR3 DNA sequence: TGTGCCAGCAAGGGCACAGGGAATAGTGAAAAACTGTTTTTT. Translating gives CASKGTGNSEKLFF.